These 12 T cell receptor beta chains originate from one sample sequenced in a study of T cells after posttransplantation cyclophosphamide. Only in-frame clones appear in the TCRdb table, and some are missing; sequencing was by immunoSEQ multiplex PCR. The profile covers over 15,000 clones, with 85% to 95% appearing a single time and around 0.26% taken by the ten largest. The naive gate required viable CD3+CD4+ or CD3+CD8+ cells with CCR7+CD45RA+CD45RO-CD95-CD27+CD28+ phenotype. The sequencing input was naive CD4+ T cells sorted from blood. The receptor source for this set is a woman aged 50 to 60 in good health and a related stem cell transplant donor.

This clone was observed a few times. The chain joins TRBV6-5 to TRBJ1-4; 9 nucleotides align to TRBD1. Germline CDR1 is MNHEY and CDR2 is SVGAGI. V shed 6 bases, J shed 8 bases, and the junction held 10 bases outside the gene matches. The CDR3 length is 15 residues. The CDR3 spells CASSPRDRAYEKLFF. The CDR3 DNA is TGTGCCAGCAGCCCTCGGGACAGGGCCTACGAAAAACTGTTTTTT.

The chain has TRBV19 and TRBJ2-1; D remains unclear. The V end lost 3 bases, the J end lost 6 bases, and 6 bases lay between the germline ends. Germline V lookup: CDR1 LNHDA, CDR2 SQIVND (reference sequence). The CDR3 is 12 amino acids. In DNA form, the CDR3 reads TGTGCCAGTAGTATGAATAGCAATGAGCAGTTCTTC. This gives the protein CASSMNSNEQFF.

The rearrangement links TRBV6-6 to TRBJ1-2, with D hard to call. Germline V CDR1 and CDR2: MNHNY, SVGAGI (reference sequence). The CDR3 is 12 residues long. V dropped 5 bases and J dropped 5 bases, with 9 bases sitting between them. CDR3 sequence (DNA): TGTGCCAGCAGTAGGACGGGATATGGCTACACCTTC. As protein: CASSRTGYGYTF.

This chain joins TRBV9 and TRBJ2-2; no firm D call. The V gene lost 1 base and the J gene lost 0 bases, with 7 bases spanning the gap. This CDR3 region has 15 residues. Germline V lookup: CDR1 SGDLS, CDR2 YYNGEE. This CDR3 is CASSVTTANTGELFF. CDR3 nucleotides: TGTGCCAGCAGCGTAACCACGGCGAACACCGGGGAGCTGTTTTTT.

The rearrangement links TRBV25-1 to TRBJ2-7; 7 bases are a match to TRBD2. This CDR3 is built from 15 residues. Trimming removed 0 bases from V and 2 bases from J; junction bases left unmatched: 4. Germline CDR1 reads MGHDK; CDR2 reads SYGVNS. Here the CDR3 reads CASSEYTGGPYEQYF. Written as DNA, the CDR3 is TGTGCCAGCAGTGAATATACGGGAGGCCCCTACGAGCAGTACTTC.

J is TRBJ1-5 and V is TRBV7-9; no reliable D call. Trimming took off 0 bases at V and 0 bases at J, with 6 bases between the two ends. Looked up from germline, CDR1 is SEHNR and CDR2 is FQNEAQ (reference sequence). The CDR3 covers 15 residues. CDR3 coding DNA: TGTGCCAGCAGCTTAGCTCCGGGTAGCAATCAGCCCCAGCATTTT. Translated, it gives CASSLAPGSNQPQHF.

The gene calls are TRBV7-2 and TRBJ2-5, with 12 bases matching TRBD2. This CDR3 contains 16 residues. CDR1 SGHTA and CDR2 FQGNSA come from the germline V gene. V lost 6 bases, J lost 5 bases, and 10 bases stayed unmatched. Here the CDR3 DNA reads TGTGCCAGCAGTTTGGGACTAGCGGGTGGTTGGGAGACCCAGTACTTC. Encoded protein: CASSLGLAGGWETQYF.

This chain joins TRBV11-3 and TRBJ2-3, with D maybe TRBD2 (6 bases). The CDR3 runs 15 residues. In germline, CDR1 is SGHNT, CDR2 YENEEA. Trimming shortened V by 0 bases and J by 3 bases, and 10 bases separated the two germline ends. The CDR3 nucleotides are TGTGCCAGCAGCTTAGATGCGGCGGGGACAGATACGCAGTATTTT. Protein: CASSLDAAGTDTQYF.

The chain has TRBV10-3 and TRBJ1-3, with D possibly matching TRBD1 (5 bases). Germline lookup yields CDR1 ENHRY and CDR2 SYGVKD. The CDR3 totals 12 residues. Between the trimmed V and J ends, which lost 4 bases and 10 bases, there was a span of 11 bases. CDR3 DNA: TGTGCCATCAGTGGCCTAGGGGAAACCATATATTTT. Amino acids: CAISGLGETIYF.

The chain joins TRBV25-1 to TRBJ1-5; D may be TRBD1 (5 bases). The CDR3 extends over 15 amino acids. The V gene's germline CDR1 is MGHDK and CDR2 SYGVNS. V was trimmed by 7 bases and J by 2 bases, leaving 15 bases between them. The DNA for the CDR3 is TGTGCCAGCATCAGATCGGGGGGGGGCAATCAGCCCCAGCATTTT. Its translation: CASIRSGGGNQPQHF. Variable domain in full (rest from reference TRBV25-1 and TRBJ1-5): EADIYQTPRYLVIGTGKKITLECSQTMGHDKMYWYQQDPGMELHLIHYSYGVNSTEKGDLSSESTVSRIRTEHFPLTLESARPSHTSQYLCASIRSGGGNQPQHFGDGTRLSIL.

The CDR3 DNA sequence: TGTGCCATCAGTGACGAGCGGGGGGACTACTCCTACAATGAGCAGTTCTTC. Its translation is CAISDERGDYSYNEQFF. The genes are TRBV10-3 and TRBJ2-1; TRBD2 agrees at 9 bases. The junction had 6 bases not matched to a gene; V was cut back by 3 bases and J by 0 bases. This CDR3 has 17 residues. Germline CDR1 is ENHRY and CDR2 is SYGVKD.

This clone has a single count. V usage is TRBV19 and J usage is TRBJ1-1, with a tentative D call TRBD1 (5 bases). CDR3 length: 13 residues. Germline assignment: CDR1 LNHDA and CDR2 SQIVND (reference sequence). V was cut by 7 bases and J by 6 bases, with 15 bases left in between. DNA for the CDR3: TGTGCCAGTACCCGGAGGGGAATACCTGAAGCTTTCTTT. This encodes CASTRRGIPEAFF.